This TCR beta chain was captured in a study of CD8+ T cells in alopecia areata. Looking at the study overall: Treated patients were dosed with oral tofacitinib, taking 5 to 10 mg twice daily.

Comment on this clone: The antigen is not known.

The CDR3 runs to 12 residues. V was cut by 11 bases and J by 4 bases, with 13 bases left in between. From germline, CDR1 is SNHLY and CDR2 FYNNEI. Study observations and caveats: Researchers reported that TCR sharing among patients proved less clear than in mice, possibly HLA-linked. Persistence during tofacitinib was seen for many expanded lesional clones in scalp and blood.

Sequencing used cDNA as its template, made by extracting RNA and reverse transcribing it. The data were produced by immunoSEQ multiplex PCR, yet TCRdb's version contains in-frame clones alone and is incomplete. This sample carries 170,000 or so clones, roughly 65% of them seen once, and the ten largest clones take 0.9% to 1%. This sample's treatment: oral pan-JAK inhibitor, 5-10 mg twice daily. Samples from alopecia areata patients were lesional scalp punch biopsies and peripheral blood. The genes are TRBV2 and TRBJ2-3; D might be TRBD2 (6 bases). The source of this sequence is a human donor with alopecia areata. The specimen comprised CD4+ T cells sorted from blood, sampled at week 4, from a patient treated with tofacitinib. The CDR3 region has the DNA TGTGCCGGGGGGACTGAGGCAGATACGCAGTATTTT. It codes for CAGGTEADTQYF. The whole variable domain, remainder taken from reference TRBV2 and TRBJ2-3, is EPEVTQTPSHQVTQMGQEVILRCVPISNHLYFYWYRQILGQKVEFLVSFYNNEISEKSEIFDDQFSVERPDGSNFTLKIRSTKLEDSAMYFCAGGTEADTQYFGPGTRLTVL.